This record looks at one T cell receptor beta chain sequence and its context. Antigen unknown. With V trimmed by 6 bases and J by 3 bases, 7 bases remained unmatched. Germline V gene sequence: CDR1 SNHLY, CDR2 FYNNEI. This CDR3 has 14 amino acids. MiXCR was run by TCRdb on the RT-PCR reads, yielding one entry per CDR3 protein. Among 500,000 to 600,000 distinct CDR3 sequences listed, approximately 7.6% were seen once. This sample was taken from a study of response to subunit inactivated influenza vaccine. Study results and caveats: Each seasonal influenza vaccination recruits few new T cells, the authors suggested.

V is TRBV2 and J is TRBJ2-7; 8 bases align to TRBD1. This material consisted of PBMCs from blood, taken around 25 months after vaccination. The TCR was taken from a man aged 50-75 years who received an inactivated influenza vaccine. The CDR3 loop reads CASRRTGSFYEQYF. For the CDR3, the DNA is TGTGCCAGCAGGAGGACAGGGAGCTTCTACGAGCAGTACTTC.